This TCR beta chain came from a study of blood T cell repertoires in COVID-19. The overall study: Samples of COVID-19 (acute and convalescent) were obtained from the United States, Italy and Spain. The cDNA or gDNA used as material had been derived from T cells, B-cell-depleted T cells, or PBMCs.

Authors' processing steps: From reference gene primer amplification, estimates of nucleated cell counts were derived. Sequenced by immunoSEQ multiplex PCR; TCRdb stores in-frame clones only, minus some. D and trimming were read from the DNA, whereas the V and J calls and clone size are those reported in that table. The sample includes about 83,000 clones, around 83% of them seen just once. V was trimmed by 5 bases and J by 4 bases, leaving 11 bases between them. Germline V gene data show CDR1 as MNHEY and CDR2 as SMNVEV (reference sequence). This CDR3 region has 14 residues. V gene TRBV27 combines with J gene TRBJ1-4, with unresolved D. Sequenced sample: peripheral blood. The clonotype originates from an elderly woman in a cohort sampled during active or convalescent COVID-19. The CDR3 coding sequence is TGTGCCAGCAGTCTCCCAGGATTTAATGAAAAACTGTTTTTT. Translated, it gives CASSLPGFNEKLFF.